Shown below are 26 T cell receptor beta chains from a single sample sequenced in a study of blood T cells in healthy people across ages (dated by TCRdb to the mid-2010s). Libraries were made using 5' RACE. The sequencing machine was an Illumina HiSeq 2500. A second about 7 to 12 cycle PCR used a sample-barcoded 5' primer and a J-beta primer mix. The public reads were quality trimmed at Q25 with fastp and then assembled into clones with MiXCR by TCRdb, keeping productive beta chains. Entries are consolidated by CDR3 protein sequence, retaining the most common genes and DNA. This sample is represented by roughly 800,000 distinct CDR3 sequences; just under 25% of them were singletons. The ten largest clones add up to under 4.5% of the sample. This sample also belongs to another study, concerning T cells of mothers and their children.

Sequenced material: blood. These receptors all come from a boy between 10 and 17 years old in good health.

V gene TRBV28 combines with J gene TRBJ1-1; 8 bases are a match to TRBD1. V lost 3 bases, J lost 0 bases, and 0 bases stayed unmatched. The length of the CDR3 is 14 residues. Germline CDR1 is MDHEN and CDR2 is SYDVKM. The CDR3 sequence is CASSFRGLNTEAFF. The CDR3 nucleotides read TGTGCCAGCAGTTTCAGGGGGCTGAACACTGAAGCTTTCTTT.

V gene TRBV30 combines with J gene TRBJ2-5, with a weak D call TRBD1 (6 bases). This CDR3 is 14 amino acids long. V shed 0 bases and J shed 5 bases, with 13 bases lying between them. Germline assignment: CDR1 GTSNPN and CDR2 SVGIG (reference sequence). CDR3 sequence (DNA): TGTGCCTGGAGTGTAGTAGGGGGTGACGAGACCCAGTACTTC. Translation: CAWSVVGGDETQYF. The full variable domain, with the rest looked up from reference TRBV30 and TRBJ2-5, is SQTIHQWPATLVQPVGSPLSLECTVEGTSNPNLYWYRQAAGRGLQLLFYSVGIGQISSEVPQNLSASRPQDRQFILSSKKLLLSDSGFYLCAWSVVGGDETQYFGPGTRLLVL.

The genes are TRBV29-1 and TRBJ2-1, with TRBD2 matching over 9 bases. The closer fit of TRBJ2-5 to the DNA end suggests the J call may be wrong. This CDR3 has 14 residues. Germline V gene lookup returns CDR1 SQVTM and CDR2 ANQGSEA. The CDR3 DNA sequence: TGCAGCGTTGGTCTAGCGGGGACCGGGGAGACCCAGTACTTC. This encodes CSVGLAGTGETQYF.

The table lists this clonotype with many counts. The chain combines TRBV5-1 with TRBJ2-6; the D gene is possibly TRBD2 (6 bases). This CDR3 has 15 residues. V was pared by 4 bases and J by 2 bases, with 10 bases between. The germline V gene has CDR1 SGHRS and CDR2 YFSETQ. CDR3: CASSEGGTGANVLTF. The CDR3 coding sequence is TGCGCCAGCAGCGAGGGAGGAACTGGGGCCAACGTCCTGACTTTC.

The gene calls are TRBV5-1 and TRBJ1-2; 8 bases map to TRBD1. In germline, CDR1 is SGHRS, CDR2 YFSETQ. This CDR3 spans 15 amino acids. V gave up 4 bases and J gave up 4 bases; unmatched junction bases: 9. The CDR3 loop reads CASSPGQEPTYGYTF. In DNA form, the CDR3 reads TGCGCCAGCAGCCCGGGACAGGAGCCAACCTATGGCTACACCTTC.

On this clonotype: The germline gene is not matched at one end of the junction; a read error may be the cause. This chain links TRBV11-2 with TRBJ2-7, with D unclear. The CDR3 has 12 amino acids. CDR1 and CDR2 from the germline V gene are SGHAT and FQNNGV. CDR3 amino acids: CASSLATPTKFF. CDR3 nucleotide sequence: TGTGCCAGCAGCTTAGCAACTCCGACGAAGTTCTTC.

This clonotype was detected only a few times. CDR3 bases: TGTGCCAGCAGTGAGGGTTTTTCCGAGCAGTACTTC. It yields the protein CASSEGFSEQYF. The chain links TRBV6-5 to TRBJ2-7; the D gene is possibly TRBD2 (5 bases). Germline CDR1 and CDR2: MNHEY and SVGAGI. V lost 5 bases to trimming and J lost 6 bases, with 11 bases between them. There are 12 residues in the CDR3.

This chain joins TRBV29-1 and TRBJ2-1; 14 bases are shared with TRBD2. The CDR3 is 14 residues long. Trimming took 5 bases from V and 5 from J; bases not matched to a gene: 2. Germline CDR1 and CDR2: SQVTM and ANQGSEA. The CDR3 here is CSVRGLAGDNEQFF. The DNA of the CDR3 is TGCAGCGTTAGGGGACTAGCGGGAGACAATGAGCAGTTCTTC.

This clonotype appeared many times. This sequence joins TRBV11-3 and TRBJ2-3; D is unresolved. CDR1 SGHNT and CDR2 YENEEA come from the germline V gene. Trimming cost V 2 bases and J 1 base, with 1 base left between them. The CDR3 is made up of 12 amino acids. This chain's CDR3 is CASSLRTDTQYF. The CDR3 nucleotides are TGTGCCAGCAGCTTACGCACAGATACGCAGTATTTT.

The genes are TRBV18 and TRBJ2-5; tentatively, D is TRBD2 (5 bases). Germline V gene sequence: CDR1 KGHSH, CDR2 LQKENI. The CDR3 totals 15 residues. Trimming shortened V by 2 bases and J by 1 base, and 11 bases separated the two germline ends. The CDR3 DNA sequence: TGTGCCAGCTCACCAGCATCCCGGGGCCAAGAGACCCAGTACTTC. It yields the protein CASSPASRGQETQYF.

This clonotype came up a few times. The genes are TRBV12-3 or TRBV12-4 and TRBJ2-2, with a possible D match to TRBD2 (6 bases). The ends were cut back, 5 bases at V and 4 bases at J, with 17 bases in the middle. The CDR3 covers 16 residues. The CDR3 loop is CASSLLAASGTGELFF. CDR3 sequence (DNA): TGTGCCAGCAGTCTACTAGCTGCGTCGGGCACCGGGGAGCTGTTTTTT.

The chain combines TRBV28 with TRBJ2-1, with 9 bases identical to TRBD2. The V gene end was trimmed by 3 bases and the J gene end by 10 bases; junction bases not matched to a gene: 10. Germline-derived CDR1 and CDR2 are MDHEN and SYDVKM. There are 15 residues in the CDR3. Written as DNA, the CDR3 is TGTGCCAGCAGTTTCCCGGGACTAGCTAATAAGGAGCAGTTCTTC. Its protein is CASSFPGLANKEQFF.

This chain joins TRBV29-1 and TRBJ2-1, with 11 bases matching TRBD2. CDR1 is SQVTM, CDR2 ANQGSEA, per germline. The CDR3 loop spans 16 amino acids. The V and J ends lost 7 bases and 1 base, in that order; junction bases with no gene match: 9. CDR3 region: CSAPGLAGGSYNEQFF. The CDR3 coding sequence is TGCAGCGCCCCGGGGCTAGCGGGAGGATCCTACAATGAGCAGTTCTTC.

This clonotype was picked up a small number of times. The chain recombines TRBV27 with TRBJ2-3, with TRBD2 as a possible D gene (6 bases). Germline V gene sequence: CDR1 MNHEY, CDR2 SMNVEV (reference sequence). The germline V and J ends were trimmed by 0 bases and 3 bases, with 13 bases remaining between them. This CDR3 is 16 amino acids long. The CDR3 DNA follows: TGTGCCAGCAGTTTATCGTGGGGGGAGAGAACAGATACGCAGTATTTT. Its translation: CASSLSWGERTDTQYF.

As DNA, the CDR3 is TGTGCCAGCATCACGGGACGCACCGGGGAGCTGTTTTTT. This encodes CASITGRTGELFF. The chain combines TRBV5-5 with TRBJ2-2; tentatively, D is TRBD1 or TRBD2 (5 bases each). V lost 6 bases and J lost 4, with 10 bases in between. Germline V gives CDR1 SGHKS, CDR2 YYEKEE (reference sequence). The CDR3 is 13 residues long.

This clonotype was seen only a few times. V gene TRBV4-3 combines with J gene TRBJ1-3, with 7 bases fitting TRBD1. The V and J ends lost 0 bases and 0 bases, in that order; junction bases with no gene match: 8. This CDR3 has 18 amino acids. CDR1 and CDR2 (germline): LGHNA, YSLEER. For the CDR3, the DNA is TGCGCCAGCAGCCAAGACTGGAGGGGGCGATCCTCTGGAAACACCATATATTTT. Translating gives CASSQDWRGRSSGNTIYF.

This clonotype was found a few times. The chain's CDR3 is CASSYTPKGTDTQYF. The CDR3 nucleotides read TGTGCCAGCAGTTACACCCCCAAAGGCACAGATACGCAGTATTTT. The chain is built from TRBV6-5 and TRBJ2-3; D remains unclear. CDR1 and CDR2 (germline): MNHEY, SVGAGI. The V end was cut by 2 bases, the J end by 1 base, with 10 bases between. The CDR3 covers 15 residues.

This clonotype was counted between two and nine times. V and J are TRBV7-9 and TRBJ2-1, with D unresolved. The germline gives CDR1 SEHNR, CDR2 FQNEAQ (reference sequence). The germline V and J ends were trimmed by 7 bases and 1 base, with 8 bases remaining between them. The length of the CDR3 is 13 residues. For the CDR3, the DNA is TGTGCCAGCACCCTATCTTCCTACAATGAGCAGTTCTTC. Residues: CASTLSSYNEQFF.

This clonotype was seen more than once but under ten times. J is TRBJ2-5 and V is TRBV7-6; D is uncertain. This CDR3 region has 14 residues. Germline V gives CDR1 SGHVS, CDR2 FNYEAQ. V lost 3 bases and J lost 4, with 12 bases in between. This chain's CDR3 is CASSFTVFRETQYF. Written as DNA, the CDR3 is TGTGCCAGCAGCTTCACGGTATTTCGAGAGACCCAGTACTTC.

A few counts support this clonotype. This chain links TRBV29-1 with TRBJ1-2; 9 positions agree with TRBD1. The J segment lost 0 bases and the V segment lost 4 bases, leaving 0 bases of the junction unmatched. The CDR3 length is 13 residues. From germline, CDR1 is SQVTM and CDR2 ANQGSEA. The CDR3 nucleotides are TGCAGCGTTGGACAGGGGGCTAACTATGGCTACACCTTC. Residues: CSVGQGANYGYTF.

The gene calls are TRBV7-9 and TRBJ2-5; weak D call: TRBD1 (6 bases). Trimming removed 7 bases from V and 5 bases from J, with 20 bases in between. This CDR3 is 15 amino acids long. CDR1 and CDR2 (germline): SEHNR, FQNEAQ (reference sequence). The CDR3 DNA reads as TGTGCCAGCATACCGAGACAGGCGCTTTTGGAGACCCAGTACTTC. Its protein product is CASIPRQALLETQYF. Using reference TRBV7-9 and TRBJ2-5 for the parts outside the CDR3, the full variable domain is DTGVSQNPRHKITKRGQNVTFRCDPISEHNRLYWYRQTLGQGPEFLTYFQNEAQLEKSRLLSDRFSAERPKGSFSTLEIQRTEQGDSAMYLCASIPRQALLETQYFGPGTRLLVL.

About this clonotype itself: At one boundary the junction diverges from the germline segment, which might be a read error. The chain uses TRBV29-1 and TRBJ2-5, with 8 bases identical to TRBD1. The CDR3 spans 11 residues. Germline-derived CDR1 and CDR2 are SQVTM and ANQGSEA. The CDR3 DNA reads as TGCAGCGCCGGACAGGGCTACGAGCAGAACTTC. This encodes CSAGQGYEQNF.

This chain links TRBV29-1 with TRBJ1-2; 7 bases align to TRBD1. The CDR3 totals 12 residues. The germline V gene encodes CDR1 SQVTM and CDR2 ANQGSEA. J lost 4 bases, V lost 6 bases, and 5 bases had no gene match. The CDR3 is CSVGQSFYGYTF. The CDR3 DNA reads as TGCAGCGTGGGACAGTCCTTCTATGGCTACACCTTC.

The V and J genes are TRBV28 and TRBJ2-3, with no clear D. This CDR3 has 17 amino acids. Germline V gene data show CDR1 as MDHEN and CDR2 as SYDVKM. Deletions cut 4 bases from V and 0 bases from J, with 17 bases between. The chain's CDR3 is CASSSPLRCSSTDTQYF. CDR3 nucleotides: TGTGCCAGCAGTTCCCCACTCAGGTGCTCGAGCACAGATACGCAGTATTTT.

The J gene is TRBJ2-7, the V gene TRBV7-2; the match to TRBD1 covers 10 bases. Germline V gene data show CDR1 as SGHTA and CDR2 as FQGNSA. The CDR3 consists of 15 residues. The V and J ends lost 4 bases and 4 bases, in that order; junction bases with no gene match: 7. The CDR3 sequence is CASSYGQGVGYEQYF. In DNA form, the CDR3 reads TGTGCCAGCAGCTACGGACAGGGGGTGGGTTACGAGCAGTACTTC.

This clonotype was picked up many times. The J gene is TRBJ2-5, the V gene TRBV10-3; no definite D call. Germline values: CDR1 ENHRY, CDR2 SYGVKD. The CDR3 consists of 11 residues. Trimming shortened V by 3 bases and J by 2 bases, and 1 base separated the two germline ends. CDR3: CAISEQETQYF. In DNA, the CDR3 is TGTGCCATCAGTGAACAAGAGACCCAGTACTTC.